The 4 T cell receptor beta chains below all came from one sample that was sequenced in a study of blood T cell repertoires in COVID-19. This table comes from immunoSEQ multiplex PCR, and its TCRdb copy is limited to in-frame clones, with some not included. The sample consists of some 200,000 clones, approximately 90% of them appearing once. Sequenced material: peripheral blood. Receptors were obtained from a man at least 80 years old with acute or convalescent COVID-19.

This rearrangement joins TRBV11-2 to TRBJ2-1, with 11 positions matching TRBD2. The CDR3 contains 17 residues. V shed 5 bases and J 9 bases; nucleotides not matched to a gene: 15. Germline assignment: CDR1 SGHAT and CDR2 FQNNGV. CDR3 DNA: TGTGCCAGCAGCCTCTACAGGGAACTAGCGGGAGACCGTGAGCAGTTCTTC. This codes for CASSLYRELAGDREQFF.

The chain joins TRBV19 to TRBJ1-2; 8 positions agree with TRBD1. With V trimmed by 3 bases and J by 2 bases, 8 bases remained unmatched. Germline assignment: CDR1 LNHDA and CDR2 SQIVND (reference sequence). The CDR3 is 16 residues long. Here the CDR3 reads CASSITQGASNYGYTF. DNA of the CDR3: TGTGCCAGTAGTATTACCCAGGGGGCTTCCAACTATGGCTACACCTTC.

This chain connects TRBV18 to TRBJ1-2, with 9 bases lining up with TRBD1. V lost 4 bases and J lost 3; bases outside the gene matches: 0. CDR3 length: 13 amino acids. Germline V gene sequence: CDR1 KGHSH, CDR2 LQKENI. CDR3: CASSRDRDYGYTF. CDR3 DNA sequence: TGTGCCAGCTCACGGGACAGGGACTATGGCTACACCTTC.

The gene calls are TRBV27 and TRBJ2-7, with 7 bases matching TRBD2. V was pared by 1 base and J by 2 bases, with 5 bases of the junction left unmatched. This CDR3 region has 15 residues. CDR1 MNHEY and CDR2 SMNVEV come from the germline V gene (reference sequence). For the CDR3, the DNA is TGTGCCAGCAGTTTATACCCCGGACTAGCCTACGAGCAGTACTTC. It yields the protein CASSLYPGLAYEQYF.